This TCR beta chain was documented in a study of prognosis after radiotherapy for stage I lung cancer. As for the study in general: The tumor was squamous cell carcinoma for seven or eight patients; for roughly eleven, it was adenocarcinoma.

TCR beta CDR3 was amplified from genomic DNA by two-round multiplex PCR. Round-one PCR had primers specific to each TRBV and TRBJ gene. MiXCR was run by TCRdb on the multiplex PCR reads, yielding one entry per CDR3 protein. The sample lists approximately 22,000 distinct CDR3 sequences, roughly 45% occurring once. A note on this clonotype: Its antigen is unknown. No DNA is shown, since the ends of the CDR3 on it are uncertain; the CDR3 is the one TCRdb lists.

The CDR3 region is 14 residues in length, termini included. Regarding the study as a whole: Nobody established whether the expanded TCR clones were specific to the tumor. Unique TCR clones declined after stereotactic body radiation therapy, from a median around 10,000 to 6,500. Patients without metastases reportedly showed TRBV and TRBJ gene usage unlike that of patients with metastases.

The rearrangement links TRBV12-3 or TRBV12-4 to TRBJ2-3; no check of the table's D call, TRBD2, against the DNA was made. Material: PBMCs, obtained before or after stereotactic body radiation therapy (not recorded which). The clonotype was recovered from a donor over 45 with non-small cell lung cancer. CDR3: CASIFGEGTDTHYF.